This T cell receptor beta chain was captured in a study of blood T cell repertoires in COVID-19. On the study more broadly: T cells, B-cell-depleted T cells, or PBMCs supplied cDNA or gDNA.

The CDR3 loop spans 11 amino acids. Germline-derived CDR1 and CDR2 are SNHLY and FYNNEI. Trimming shortened V by 5 bases and J by 9 bases, and 10 bases separated the two germline ends. Assay: immunoSEQ multiplex PCR; the TCRdb copy retains only in-frame clones and omits some. The table has roughly 500,000 clones, around 85% seen once. The chain combines TRBV2 with TRBJ1-1, with D perhaps matching TRBD1 (6 bases). The sequenced sample consisted of PBMCs or T cells enriched from blood (not recorded which). This sequence was found in a woman aged 60-75 years who had recovered from COVID-19. The CDR3 DNA is TGTGCCAGCAGTAGCAGGGGACAAGCTTTCTTT. Encoded protein: CASSSRGQAFF.